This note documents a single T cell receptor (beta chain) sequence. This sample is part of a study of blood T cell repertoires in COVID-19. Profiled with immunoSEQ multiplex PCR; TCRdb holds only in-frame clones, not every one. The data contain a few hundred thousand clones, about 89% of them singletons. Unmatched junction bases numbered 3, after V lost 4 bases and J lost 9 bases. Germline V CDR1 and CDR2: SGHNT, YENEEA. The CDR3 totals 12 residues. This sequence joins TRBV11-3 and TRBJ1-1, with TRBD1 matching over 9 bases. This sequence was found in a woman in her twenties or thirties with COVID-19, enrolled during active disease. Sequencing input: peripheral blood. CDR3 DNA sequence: TGTGCCAGCAGCTGGGACAGGGAAAAAGCTTTCTTT. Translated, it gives CASSWDREKAFF. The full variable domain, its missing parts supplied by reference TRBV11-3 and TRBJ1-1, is EAGVVQSPRYKIIEKKQPVAFWCNPISGHNTLYWYLQNLGQGPELLIRYENEEAVDDSQLPKDRFSAERLKGVDSTLKIQPAELGDSAVYLCASSWDREKAFFGQGTRLTVV.